Presented here are 5 T cell receptor beta chains from one specimen sequenced in a study of blood T cell repertoires in COVID-19. Using immunoSEQ multiplex PCR, the repertoire was profiled, and TCRdb retains in-frame clones only, with some absent. The table records over 200,000 clones, roughly nine tenths of them present only once. Sequenced: PBMCs or T cells enriched from blood (not recorded which). The source of these receptors is a woman in her 30s with acute COVID-19.

The chain combines TRBV2 with TRBJ2-2; no definite D call. There are 17 residues in the CDR3. Germline V gene lookup returns CDR1 SNHLY and CDR2 FYNNEI. Trimming removed 6 bases at V and 1 base at J, with 18 bases between. CDR3 nucleotides: TGTGCCAGCAGGGTCCCGTCCGTCAGAAGGAACACCGGGGAGCTGTTTTTT. Residues: CASRVPSVRRNTGELFF.

The chain uses TRBV5-6 and TRBJ1-2, with no clear D. V shed 3 bases and J shed 4 bases, with 4 bases lying between them. Germline-derived CDR1 and CDR2 are SGHDT and YYEEEE. This CDR3 has 11 amino acids. CDR3 sequence (DNA): TGTGCCAGCAGCTCCCGCTATGGCTACACCTTC. This encodes CASSSRYGYTF.

A single count supports this clone. The chain joins TRBV3-1 (or the pseudogene TRBV3-2) to TRBJ2-7, with unresolved D. The V end lost 0 bases, the J end lost 5 bases, and 11 bases lay between the germline ends. In germline, CDR1 is LGHDT, CDR2 YNNKEL (reference sequence). This CDR3 has 14 residues. CDR3 DNA: TGTGCCAGCAGCCAAGATCGCGCAAGCGACGAGCAGTACTTC. This sequence encodes CASSQDRASDEQYF.

This clone was recorded a few times. The chain has TRBV7-2 and TRBJ2-7; 8 nucleotides line up with TRBD2. The V gene's germline CDR1 is SGHTA and CDR2 FQGNSA. The V gene end was trimmed by 5 bases and the J gene end by 1 base; junction bases not matched to a gene: 4. The CDR3 consists of 14 residues. CDR3 protein: CASSISGESYEQYF. CDR3 coding DNA: TGTGCCAGCAGCATTAGCGGGGAATCCTACGAGCAGTACTTC.

The genes are TRBV28 and TRBJ2-3; D might be TRBD2 (6 bases). V was shortened by 7 bases and J by 2 bases, with 13 bases between the two germline ends. The CDR3 is 14 residues long. In germline, CDR1 is MDHEN, CDR2 SYDVKM. Here the CDR3 DNA reads TGTGCCAGCATGAAACGGGGGATCACAGATACGCAGTATTTT. Translating it yields CASMKRGITDTQYF.